One sample yielded the 25 T cell receptor beta chains listed below, sequenced in a study of blood T cell repertoires in COVID-19. Repertoires were generated with immunoSEQ multiplex PCR, while TCRdb's copy carries only in-frame clones and drops some. This table holds around 120,000 clones, more than 65% found once. Source material: peripheral blood. These receptors were collected from a woman aged 70-85 years with acute or convalescent COVID-19.

V gene TRBV18 combines with J gene TRBJ1-5; TRBD1 agrees at 7 bases. CDR3 size: 15 residues. Losses at the gene ends were 4 bases for V and 1 base for J; bases not matched to a gene: 4. The germline gives CDR1 KGHSH, CDR2 LQKENI. CDR3 in DNA: TGTGCCAGCTCACTCGGACAGGAAAGCAATCAGCCCCAGCATTTT. This codes for CASSLGQESNQPQHF.

The chain uses TRBV4-2 and TRBJ2-5; TRBD2 agrees at 11 bases. This CDR3 comprises 15 residues. Per germline, CDR1 LGHNA and CDR2 YNFKEQ. Losses at the gene ends were 6 bases for V and 1 base for J; bases not matched to a gene: 4. Written as DNA, the CDR3 is TGTGCCAGCAGTCACGGGACTAGCGGCCAAGAGACCCAGTACTTC. Its protein product is CASSHGTSGQETQYF.

The chain uses TRBV7-8 and TRBJ1-5, with 10 bases fitting TRBD1. Looked up from germline, CDR1 is SGHVS and CDR2 is FQNEAQ. The CDR3 is made up of 14 amino acids. V gave up 5 bases and J gave up 6 bases; unmatched junction bases: 4. For the CDR3, the DNA is TGTGCCAGCAGCACCCGGACAGGGGGTCAGCCCCAGCATTTT. Its protein is CASSTRTGGQPQHF. Complete variable domain (other parts from reference TRBV7-8 and TRBJ1-5): GAGVSQSPRYKVAKRGQDVALRCDPISGHVSLFWYQQALGQGPEFLTYFQNEAQLDKSGLPSDRFFAERPEGSVSTLKIQRTQQEDSAVYLCASSTRTGGQPQHFGDGTRLSIL.

The CDR3 loop reads CASSEGFGAGDYGYTF. The CDR3 DNA is TGTGCCAGCAGTGAAGGGTTTGGGGCAGGGGACTATGGCTACACCTTC. V is TRBV2 and J is TRBJ1-2; the D gene is possibly TRBD1 (6 bases). The CDR3 covers 16 residues. From germline, CDR1 is SNHLY and CDR2 FYNNEI. Trimming cost V 1 base and J 3 bases, with 15 bases left between them.

V gene TRBV3-1 (or the pseudogene TRBV3-2) combines with J gene TRBJ1-3; a possible D gene is TRBD1 (6 bases). This CDR3 region has 17 residues. Germline values: CDR1 LGHDT, CDR2 YNNKEL (reference sequence). The ends were cut back, 0 bases at V and 7 bases at J, with 19 bases in the middle. CDR3 coding DNA: TGTGCCAGCAGCCAAGATCCGAGGACAGTCGCCGGGAACACCATATATTTT. It specifies CASSQDPRTVAGNTIYF.

The V call is TRBV4-1, the J call TRBJ1-1, with 7 bases identical to TRBD1. This CDR3 is 17 amino acids long. The J segment lost 0 bases and the V segment lost 5 bases, leaving 12 bases of the junction unmatched. Germline CDR1 MGHRA, CDR2 YSYEKL. The CDR3 sequence: CASSIRQGPTLNTEAFF. CDR3 DNA: TGCGCCAGCAGCATCCGACAGGGACCTACGCTGAACACTGAAGCTTTCTTT.

The chain joins TRBV7-9 to TRBJ2-2, with 7 bases matching TRBD1. The ends lost 7 bases at V and 1 base at J; junction bases unmatched: 6. The length of the CDR3 is 15 residues. The germline gives CDR1 SEHNR, CDR2 FQNEAQ (reference sequence). CDR3 amino acids: CASTTGVGNTGELFF. CDR3 DNA sequence: TGTGCCAGCACCACAGGGGTGGGGAACACCGGGGAGCTGTTTTTT.

The rearrangement links TRBV5-1 to TRBJ2-5, with 9 bases identical to TRBD2. The V and J ends lost 2 bases and 1 base, in that order; junction bases with no gene match: 6. The V gene's germline CDR1 is SGHRS and CDR2 YFSETQ. The CDR3 loop spans 16 amino acids. The CDR3: CASSFSGSGPQETQYF. The DNA of the CDR3 is TGCGCCAGCAGCTTTAGCGGGAGCGGTCCCCAAGAGACCCAGTACTTC.

The chain uses TRBV25-1 and TRBJ2-5; 8 nucleotides match TRBD1. J lost 3 bases, V lost 5 bases, and 5 bases had no gene match. CDR1 and CDR2 from the germline V gene are MGHDK and SYGVNS. The CDR3 is 14 residues long. CDR3 sequence: CASSNRDRKETQYF. CDR3 nucleotides: TGTGCCAGCAGTAACCGGGACAGGAAAGAGACCCAGTACTTC.

The chain joins TRBV19 to TRBJ1-1; D remains unclear. Germline CDR1 is LNHDA and CDR2 is SQIVND (reference sequence). There are 13 residues in the CDR3. Trimming took off 5 bases at V and 1 base at J, with 8 bases between the two ends. CDR3 nucleotide sequence: TGTGCCAGTAGTGCGGGGTCGAACACTGAAGCTTTCTTT. It codes for CASSAGSNTEAFF.

This chain connects TRBV6-1 to TRBJ1-3, with TRBD1 identical over 8 bases. V shed 1 base, J shed 7 bases, and the junction held 3 bases outside the gene matches. The length of the CDR3 is 14 residues. Germline V gives CDR1 MNHNS, CDR2 SASEGT. For the CDR3, the DNA is TGTGCCAGCAGTGAAGGGACAGGGTGGAACACCATATATTTT. Its protein is CASSEGTGWNTIYF.

A remark on this clone: Distinct nucleotide sequences in the sample also encode this CDR3. The chain carries TRBV6-5 and TRBJ1-6, with unresolved D. CDR1 and CDR2 (germline): MNHEY, SVGAGI. The CDR3 has 16 amino acids. Trimming removed 0 bases from V and 0 bases from J, with 6 bases in between. The CDR3: CASSYSLSSYNSPLHF. For the CDR3, the DNA is TGTGCCAGCAGTTACTCACTGAGCTCCTATAATTCACCCCTCCACTTT.

This clone was detected once. The chain links TRBV3-1 (or the pseudogene TRBV3-2) to TRBJ2-7, with TRBD1 matching over 7 bases. Trimming cost V 4 bases and J 5 bases; bases outside gene matches: 2. The CDR3 consists of 12 residues. The germline V gene encodes CDR1 LGHDT and CDR2 YNNKEL (reference sequence). CDR3 sequence: CASSRQGHEQYF. The CDR3 DNA follows: TGTGCCAGCAGCCGACAGGGCCACGAGCAGTACTTC.

The chain couples TRBV19 to TRBJ2-1, with 11 bases identical to TRBD2. V lost 3 bases and J lost 5; bases outside the gene matches: 15. Looked up from germline, CDR1 is LNHDA and CDR2 is SQIVND (reference sequence). CDR3 length: 19 amino acids. CDR3 sequence: CASSMRGGSGRAFNNEQFF. In nucleotides, the CDR3 is TGTGCCAGTAGTATGCGTGGGGGTAGCGGGAGGGCCTTCAACAATGAGCAGTTCTTC. The full variable domain, its missing parts supplied by reference TRBV19 and TRBJ2-1, is DGGITQSPKYLFRKEGQNVTLSCEQNLNHDAMYWYRQDPGQGLRLIYYSQIVNDFQKGDIAEGYSVSREKKESFPLTVTSAQKNPTAFYLCASSMRGGSGRAFNNEQFFGPGTRLTVL.

In its sample, this clone was seen a few times. This chain joins TRBV4-1 and TRBJ1-4, with D perhaps TRBD1 (6 bases). This CDR3 is built from 16 residues. CDR1 MGHRA and CDR2 YSYEKL come from the germline V gene. V was shortened by 4 bases and J by 6 bases, with 18 bases between the two germline ends. The CDR3 loop is CASSPPARGWYEKLFF. The CDR3 region has the DNA TGCGCCAGCAGCCCCCCCGCCAGGGGTTGGTATGAAAAACTGTTTTTT.

This clone was seen once. The J gene is TRBJ2-5, the V gene TRBV5-4; unclear D gene. The CDR3 contains 17 residues. Between the trimmed V and J ends, which lost 2 bases and 5 bases, there was a span of 22 bases. The V gene's germline CDR1 is SGHNT and CDR2 YYREEE (reference sequence). The CDR3 nucleotides are TGTGCCAGCAGCTTTACTATGGTGGCTGCCAAGAGGGAGACCCAGTACTTC. It is translated as CASSFTMVAAKRETQYF.

The chain carries TRBV3-1 (or the pseudogene TRBV3-2) and TRBJ2-5; tentative D call: TRBD1 (6 bases). The germline V and J ends were trimmed by 2 bases and 3 bases, with 25 bases remaining between them. Per germline, CDR1 LGHDT and CDR2 YNNKEL (reference sequence). The CDR3 is made up of 19 amino acids. CDR3 region: CASSQSPDRSGIPEETQYF. CDR3 sequence (DNA): TGTGCCAGCAGCCAATCCCCAGACAGGTCAGGGATCCCCGAAGAGACCCAGTACTTC.

The V gene is TRBV6-5, the J gene TRBJ2-2, with 7 bases aligning to TRBD2. Germline V lookup: CDR1 MNHEY, CDR2 SVGAGI. V shed 4 bases, J shed 2 bases, and the junction held 1 base outside the gene matches. This CDR3 is 14 amino acids long. The DNA for the CDR3 is TGTGCCAGCAGTTGGGGACTAAACACCGGGGAGCTGTTTTTT. This codes for CASSWGLNTGELFF.

V usage is TRBV12-5 and J usage is TRBJ2-1; 12 nucleotides agree with TRBD2. Germline values: CDR1 LGHNT, CDR2 FRNRAP. V dropped 5 bases and J dropped 4; count of bases not matched to a gene: 3. The CDR3 loop spans 15 amino acids. CDR3 loop: CASGPLAGGYNEQFF. The CDR3 DNA reads TGTGCTAGTGGTCCCCTAGCGGGAGGGTACAATGAGCAGTTCTTC.

This chain connects TRBV6-1 to TRBJ2-5, with 9 bases matching TRBD2. The CDR3 totals 15 residues. The germline V gene encodes CDR1 MNHNS and CDR2 SASEGT. V trimming: 1 base; J trimming: 5 bases; junction bases outside the gene matches: 5. The CDR3 here is CASSEDSGGRETQYF. DNA of the CDR3: TGTGCCAGCAGTGAAGACAGCGGGGGGAGGGAGACCCAGTACTTC.

The rearrangement joins TRBV3-1 (or the pseudogene TRBV3-2) to TRBJ2-2; 8 bases match TRBD1. Trimming took 1 base from V and 5 from J; bases not matched to a gene: 3. Germline assignment: CDR1 LGHDT and CDR2 YNNKEL (reference sequence). CDR3 length: 15 residues. The CDR3 DNA is TGTGCCAGCAGCCAAGGGACAGGGATGACCGGGGAGCTGTTTTTT. Translation gives CASSQGTGMTGELFF.

The chain uses TRBV4-1 and TRBJ2-3; 8 nucleotides match TRBD1. The CDR3 contains 14 residues. CDR1 is MGHRA and CDR2 is YSYEKL in the germline V gene. The J segment lost 1 base and the V segment lost 6 bases, leaving 3 bases of the junction unmatched. CDR3 DNA sequence: TGCGCCAGCAGACAGACAGGGGGCACAGATACGCAGTATTTT. It yields the protein CASRQTGGTDTQYF.

This chain connects TRBV6-1 to TRBJ2-2, with D possibly being TRBD2 (6 bases). Germline V gene data show CDR1 as MNHNS and CDR2 as SASEGT. The CDR3 runs 18 residues. V gave up 0 bases and J gave up 5 bases, with 19 bases separating them. This CDR3 is CASSEAPSGYGRTGELFF. DNA of the CDR3: TGTGCCAGCAGTGAAGCTCCTTCGGGGTATGGGAGGACCGGGGAGCTGTTTTTT.

The chain couples TRBV6-1 to TRBJ2-7, with D perhaps matching TRBD2 (5 bases). Trimming removed 2 bases from V and 3 bases from J, with 14 bases in between. This CDR3 has 15 amino acids. CDR1 is MNHNS and CDR2 is SASEGT in the germline V gene. Here the CDR3 reads CASSESPGLVYEQYF. The CDR3 bases are TGTGCCAGCAGTGAATCCCCCGGACTTGTCTACGAGCAGTACTTC.

This rearrangement joins TRBV4-1 to TRBJ1-2; no clear D gene. The V end lost 4 bases, the J end lost 4 bases, and 10 bases lay between the germline ends. The germline gives CDR1 MGHRA, CDR2 YSYEKL. CDR3 length: 13 amino acids. CDR3 protein: CASSLTPIYGYTF. CDR3 DNA: TGCGCCAGCAGCCTGACACCTATCTATGGCTACACCTTC.